This record concerns one T cell receptor beta chain sequence. Its antigen is unidentified. Researchers divided each subset's genomic DNA evenly across several immunoSEQ plates. Data came from immunoSEQ multiplex PCR; TCRdb stores just in-frame clones and leaves some out. The sample yields roughly 650,000 clones, less than 98% seen once. This entry belongs to a study of shared clonotypes between healthy human individuals. Findings of the study overall: Enrolling few donors narrowed the genetic and exposure-history diversity that was represented. The sampled material consisted only of blood, and tissue repertoires are likely to differ.

The V gene's germline CDR1 is SNHLY and CDR2 FYNNEI. CDR3 length: 15 amino acids. Trimming took 0 bases from V and 3 from J, leaving 11 bases between them. CD4+ cells underwent separation, giving CD45RA+ naive and CD45RA-negative memory subsets. This receptor was obtained from a woman aged 30 to 39 in good health. The chain carries TRBV2 and TRBJ1-2; the D gene is possibly TRBD1 (6 bases). Source material: naive CD4+ T cells sorted from blood. Subset noted: CD45RA+ positively selected. CDR3: CASSEARRGDYGYTF. CDR3 DNA: TGTGCCAGCAGTGAAGCGCGAAGGGGGGACTATGGCTACACCTTC.